This T cell receptor beta chain was identified during a study of T cell responses to AZD1222 COVID-19 vaccine. The assay was immunoSEQ multiplex PCR, and TCRdb's table has in-frame clones only and misses some. The sample lists about 150,000 clones, approximately 88% occurring once. Details on this clone: Its antigen is as yet unknown.

Deletions cut 4 bases from V and 7 bases from J, with 22 bases between. The germline V gene has CDR1 LGHDT and CDR2 YNNKEL (reference sequence). This CDR3 has 16 amino acids. Study conclusions and caveats: The donor group comprised mostly white British people and more females; the analysis possibly underestimated clonal diversity. Within unmutated variant regions lay the reported targets of nearly half of spike-specific TCRs. Compared with day 0, the breadth and depth of the Spike-specific TCR repertoire rose significantly after two doses of AZD1222. Repertoires were collected only later (after the peak T cell response had occurred).

The sequenced sample was peripheral blood, obtained on day 0 of MenACWY control vaccination. The J gene is TRBJ1-1, the V gene TRBV3-1 (or the pseudogene TRBV3-2); D perhaps matches TRBD1 (5 bases). The receptor's source is an adult in good health. In nucleotides, the CDR3 is TGTGCCAGCAGCCCATATACCCGGGACGCCTCTTTTGAAGCTTTCTTT. It yields the protein CASSPYTRDASFEAFF.